The entry below describes one T cell receptor (beta chain). Generated by immunoSEQ multiplex PCR, the TCRdb table keeps only in-frame clones and is missing some. The repertoire has approximately 70,000 clones, 84% of them found once; the top ten carry over 8.5%. The data are from a study of PD-L1 blockade in urothelial cancer. As for the study in general: In the mid-2010s, patients got going on atezolizumab, taking 1,200 mg intravenously every 3 weeks. Individuals in the cohort had been given 0 to 3 earlier chemotherapy regimens.

Time point described: pretreatment peripheral blood. Between 1 and 8 samples, pretreatment and on-treatment, were given by each patient. Germline values: CDR1 MNHEY, CDR2 SVGAGI. There are 13 residues in the CDR3. The germline V and J ends were trimmed by 6 bases and 5 bases, with 11 bases remaining between them. J is TRBJ2-1 and V is TRBV6-5, with no clear D. This material consisted of PBMCs, taken around atezolizumab (anti-PD-L1) treatment. The clonotype was recovered from a woman in her seventies with urothelial cancer. The CDR3 region is CASSPITDNEQFF. Here the CDR3 DNA reads TGTGCCAGCAGCCCAATTACTGACAATGAGCAGTTCTTC.